The T cell receptor beta chain described here comes from a study of cytomegalovirus exposure and HLA in healthy donors. Background on the study: A later analysis reported the 120 or so validation repertoires used the same platform as the 666 first-cohort repertoires.

A roughly 120-subject validation cohort, separate from the approximately 720-subject first cohort, supplied the donors. Generated by immunoSEQ multiplex PCR, the TCRdb table keeps only in-frame clones and is missing some. The profile shows 350,000 or so clones, more than 80% of them singletons. As regards this clone: What it binds is unknown.

Trimming removed 8 bases at V and 3 bases at J, with 16 bases between. There are 14 residues in the CDR3. The germline V gene has CDR1 SQVTM and CDR2 ANQGSEA. Findings of the study overall: The study found most TCR sequences rare, yet found some public TCRs in many donors.

This chain joins TRBV29-1 and TRBJ2-2; possibly TRBD2 for D (7 bases). Source material: PBMCs. This receptor was obtained from a woman between 18 and 29 years old in good health and CMV-seronegative. CDR3 sequence (DNA): TGCAGCATCGGTTCGGGGGGCGACACCGGGGAGCTGTTTTTT. Translated: CSIGSGGDTGELFF.